Sequencing of this TCR beta chain was carried out in a study of control samples from healthy donors and cancer patients. Germline CDR1 and CDR2: SEHNR and FQNEAQ (reference sequence). Trimming took off 4 bases at V and 3 bases at J, with 6 bases between the two ends. The CDR3 is made up of 12 amino acids. The method was immunoSEQ multiplex PCR; TCRdb's version includes in-frame clones alone and lacks a portion of them. The sample shows about 100,000 clones, roughly 90% of them seen only once. The rearrangement uses TRBV7-9 and TRBJ1-1, with D unresolved. The TCR comes from a woman between 50 and 59 years old in good health. Sequencing used blood. Here the CDR3 reads CASSSWDTEAFF. The CDR3 DNA reads as TGTGCCAGCAGCTCGTGGGACACTGAAGCTTTCTTT.